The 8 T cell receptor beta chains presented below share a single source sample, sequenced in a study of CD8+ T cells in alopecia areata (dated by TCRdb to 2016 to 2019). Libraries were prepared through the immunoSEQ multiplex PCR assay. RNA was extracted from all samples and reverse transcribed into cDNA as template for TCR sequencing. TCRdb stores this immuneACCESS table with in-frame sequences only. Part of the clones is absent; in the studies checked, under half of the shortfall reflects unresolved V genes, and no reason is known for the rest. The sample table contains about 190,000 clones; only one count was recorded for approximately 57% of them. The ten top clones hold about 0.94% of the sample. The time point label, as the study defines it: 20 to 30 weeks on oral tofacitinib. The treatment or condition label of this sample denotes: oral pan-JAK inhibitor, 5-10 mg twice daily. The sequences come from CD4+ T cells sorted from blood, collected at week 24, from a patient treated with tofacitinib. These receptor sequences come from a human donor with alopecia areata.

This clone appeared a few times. CDR3 region: CSVRQENSPLHF. CDR3 DNA sequence: TGCAGCGTACGACAGGAGAATTCACCCCTCCACTTT. The J gene is TRBJ1-6, the V gene TRBV29-1, with a possible D match to TRBD1 (6 bases). Germline V gene sequence: CDR1 SQVTM, CDR2 ANQGSEA. CDR3 length: 12 amino acids. The V gene lost 6 bases and the J gene lost 7 bases, with 10 bases spanning the gap.

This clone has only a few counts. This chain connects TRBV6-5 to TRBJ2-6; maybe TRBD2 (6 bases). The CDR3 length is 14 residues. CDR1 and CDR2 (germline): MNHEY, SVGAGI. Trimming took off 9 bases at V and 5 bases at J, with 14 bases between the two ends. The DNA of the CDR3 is TGTGCCAGTGCGGGGCCCGGAAGGGCCAACGTCCTGACTTTC. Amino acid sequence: CASAGPGRANVLTF.

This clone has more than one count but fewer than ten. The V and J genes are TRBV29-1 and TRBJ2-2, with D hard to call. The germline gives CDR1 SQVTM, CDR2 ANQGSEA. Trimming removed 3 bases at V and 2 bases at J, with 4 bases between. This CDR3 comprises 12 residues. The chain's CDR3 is CSVDRNTGELFF. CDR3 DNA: TGCAGCGTTGATAGAAACACCGGGGAGCTGTTTTTT.

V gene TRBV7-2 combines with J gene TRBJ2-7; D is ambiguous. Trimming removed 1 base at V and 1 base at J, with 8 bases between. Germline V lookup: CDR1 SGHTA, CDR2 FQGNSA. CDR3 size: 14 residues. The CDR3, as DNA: TGTGCCAGCAGCTTAGATCCTGCTTCCTACGAGCAGTACTTC. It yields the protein CASSLDPASYEQYF.

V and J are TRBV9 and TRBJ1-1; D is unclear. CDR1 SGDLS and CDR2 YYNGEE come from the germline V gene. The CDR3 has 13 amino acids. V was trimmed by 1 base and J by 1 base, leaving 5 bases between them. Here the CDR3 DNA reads TGTGCCAGCAGCGTAATGGGGAACACTGAAGCTTTCTTT. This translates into CASSVMGNTEAFF. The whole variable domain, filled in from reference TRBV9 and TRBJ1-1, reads DSGVTQTPKHLITATGQRVTLRCSPRSGDLSVYWYQQSLDQGLQFLIQYYNGEERAKGNILERFSAQQFPDLHSELNLSSLELGDSALYFCASSVMGNTEAFFGQGTRLTVV.

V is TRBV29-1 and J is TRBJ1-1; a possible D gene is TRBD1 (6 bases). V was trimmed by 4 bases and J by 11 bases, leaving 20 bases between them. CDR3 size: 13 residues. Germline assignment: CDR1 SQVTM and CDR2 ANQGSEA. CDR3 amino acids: CSVGGLGQQTAFF. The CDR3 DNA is TGCAGCGTTGGGGGTCTGGGACAACAGACGGCTTTCTTT.

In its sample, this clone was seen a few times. CDR3 DNA sequence: TGTGCCAGTCATACCGGGACAGGAGCCAACACCGGGGAGCTGTTTTTT. This codes for CASHTGTGANTGELFF. The chain recombines TRBV19 with TRBJ2-2, with 8 bases that match TRBD1. This CDR3 spans 16 amino acids. V dropped 8 bases and J dropped 2; count of bases not matched to a gene: 10. The germline V gene has CDR1 LNHDA and CDR2 SQIVND (reference sequence).

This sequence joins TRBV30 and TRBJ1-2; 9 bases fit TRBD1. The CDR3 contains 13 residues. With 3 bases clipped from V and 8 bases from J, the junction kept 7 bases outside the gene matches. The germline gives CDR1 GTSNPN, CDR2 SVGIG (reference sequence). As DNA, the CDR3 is TGTGCCTGGAGGCCCGGGACAGGGAAGGGCTACACCTTC. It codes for CAWRPGTGKGYTF.